The 2 T cell receptor beta chains given below trace back to one sample, sequenced in a study of metastatic and nonmetastatic thyroid tumors. Each patient came to thyroid surgery without any prior treatment (of any kind). TCRdb reassembled clones from the PCR reads with MiXCR. This sample yields more than 70,000 clones, of which 8.6% are seen a single time; 8.8% belongs to the top ten. The sequenced material came from blood. Receptors originate from a female donor with papillary thyroid cancer or a benign thyroid nodule (not recorded which). Some clones in this sample may be carry-over from other donors' samples.

The sample holds many counts of this clone. The chain recombines TRBV12-5 with TRBJ2-7; 7 positions match TRBD1. This CDR3 contains 17 residues. V trimming: 2 bases; J trimming: 4 bases; junction bases outside the gene matches: 14. Germline V gives CDR1 LGHNT, CDR2 FRNRAP. The CDR3 DNA reads as TGTGCTAGTGGTTTGAAAGGGGCGGACAGGAGACCTTACGAGCAGTACTTC. Its translation is CASGLKGADRRPYEQYF.

This clone was counted at least ten times. The V and J genes are TRBV7-2 and TRBJ1-5; weak D call: TRBD1 (6 bases). Deletions cut 3 bases from V and 6 bases from J, with 15 bases between. CDR3 length: 15 residues. Germline V gene data show CDR1 as SGHTA and CDR2 as FQGNSA. The CDR3 is CASSFSGAVGQPQHF. CDR3 DNA sequence: TGTGCCAGCAGCTTCTCGGGGGCTGTGGGTCAGCCCCAGCATTTT.